The 27 T cell receptor beta chains listed next were all sequenced from one sample in a study of cytomegalovirus exposure and HLA in healthy donors. PCR was performed using 60 Vbeta and 13 Jbeta primers. Sequenced by immunoSEQ multiplex PCR; TCRdb stores in-frame clones only, minus some. The table has over 20,000 clones, 70% seen once. Input material: PBMCs. Source of these receptors: a woman aged 50 to 65 in good health and CMV-seronegative.

The CDR3 sequence is CSGREWGGELFF. As DNA, the CDR3 is TGCAGCGGGCGGGAGTGGGGCGGGGAGCTGTTTTTT. This chain connects TRBV29-1 to TRBJ2-2, with 7 bases that match TRBD2. In germline, CDR1 is SQVTM, CDR2 ANQGSEA. V was clipped by 7 bases and J by 7 bases; unmatched bases: 6. CDR3 size: 12 residues.

The chain carries TRBV29-1 and TRBJ1-1; D remains ambiguous. The germline V and J ends were trimmed by 6 bases and 4 bases, with 12 bases remaining between them. Per the germline V gene, CDR1 is SQVTM and CDR2 is ANQGSEA. The CDR3 is 12 residues long. The CDR3, as DNA: TGCAGCGTCGGGTTTTCGGGCACTGAAGCTTTCTTT. Amino acid sequence: CSVGFSGTEAFF.

This clone was seen a few times. The DNA for the CDR3 is TGCGCCAGCAGCTCCCGGGATGGGGCCAACGTCCTGACTTTC. Translation gives CASSSRDGANVLTF. The rearrangement uses TRBV5-1 and TRBJ2-6; D is possibly TRBD2 (5 bases). Germline values: CDR1 SGHRS, CDR2 YFSETQ. The CDR3 loop spans 14 amino acids. V was clipped by 3 bases and J by 3 bases, with 7 bases between them.

This chain uses TRBV7-2 with TRBJ2-7, with a weak D call TRBD1 (6 bases). The CDR3 consists of 13 residues. The germline gives CDR1 SGHTA, CDR2 FQGNSA. V lost 2 bases and J 3 bases, leaving 8 bases between the germline ends. CDR3 loop: CASSLRTDYEQYF. The CDR3 nucleotides are TGTGCCAGCAGCTTAAGGACAGACTACGAGCAGTACTTC.

The chain couples TRBV29-1 to TRBJ1-3; 9 bases map to TRBD1. This CDR3 contains 15 residues. V lost 6 bases, J lost 3 bases, and 9 bases stayed unmatched. Germline CDR1 reads SQVTM; CDR2 reads ANQGSEA. The CDR3 sequence is CSVKTGGLGGNTIYF. The CDR3 nucleotides read TGCAGCGTAAAAACAGGGGGCTTAGGTGGAAACACCATATATTTT.

This sequence joins TRBV7-9 and TRBJ1-5; TRBD1 might be the D (5 bases). There are 14 residues in the CDR3. From germline, CDR1 is SEHNR and CDR2 FQNEAQ (reference sequence). The V and J ends lost 5 bases and 0 bases respectively, with 8 bases between them. CDR3 region: CASSQTDSNQPQHF. CDR3 in DNA: TGTGCCAGCAGCCAGACAGATAGCAATCAGCCCCAGCATTTT.

This clone was found a few times. This chain joins TRBV27 and TRBJ1-5; 8 bases align to TRBD1. V was clipped by 3 bases and J by 5 bases; unmatched bases: 3. The CDR3 spans 14 residues. Germline lookup yields CDR1 MNHEY and CDR2 SMNVEV (reference sequence). The chain's CDR3 is CASSLQGADQPQHF. The DNA of the CDR3 is TGTGCCAGCAGTTTGCAGGGGGCAGATCAGCCCCAGCATTTT.

The chain recombines TRBV5-4 with TRBJ1-2; 7 bases fit TRBD1. This CDR3 region has 16 residues. V dropped 6 bases and J dropped 8; count of bases not matched to a gene: 19. Germline loops: CDR1 SGHNT, CDR2 YYREEE (reference sequence). As DNA, the CDR3 is TGTGCCAGCATCGTGGCCGGGACAGAATTAACTATGGGCTACACCTTC. Translated, it gives CASIVAGTELTMGYTF.

The chain employs TRBV6-1 and TRBJ2-7; D unresolved. CDR1 is MNHNS and CDR2 is SASEGT in the germline V gene. The germline V and J ends were trimmed by 3 bases and 3 bases, with 6 bases remaining between them. CDR3 length: 12 amino acids. CDR3 bases: TGTGCCAGCAGTGACAACTACTACGAGCAGTACTTC. Its translation: CASSDNYYEQYF.

The chain combines TRBV7-9 with TRBJ1-1; 7 bases align to TRBD1. V lost 4 bases, J lost 4 bases, and 3 bases stayed unmatched. Per germline, CDR1 SEHNR and CDR2 FQNEAQ (reference sequence). This CDR3 spans 13 amino acids. The CDR3 DNA is TGTGCCAGCAGCTCCCGGGACAGCACTGAAGCTTTCTTT. Its protein is CASSSRDSTEAFF.

The chain links TRBV5-1 to TRBJ2-2; 7 nucleotides align to TRBD1. Germline trimming cut 4 bases from V and 0 bases from J; bases unmatched to any gene: 3. From germline, CDR1 is SGHRS and CDR2 YFSETQ. The CDR3 length is 15 residues. The CDR3 sequence: CASSPGQTNTGELFF. The CDR3 DNA is TGCGCCAGCAGCCCGGGACAGACGAACACCGGGGAGCTGTTTTTT.

For the CDR3, the DNA is TGTGCCAGCAAAGGACAGGGCTTCGAGCAGTACTTC. It yields the protein CASKGQGFEQYF. This chain connects TRBV19 to TRBJ2-7, with 8 bases aligning to TRBD1. In germline, CDR1 is LNHDA, CDR2 SQIVND (reference sequence). CDR3 length: 12 amino acids. With 9 bases clipped from V and 6 bases from J, the junction kept 7 bases outside the gene matches.

This clone was detected only a few times. This chain connects TRBV5-4 to TRBJ2-5, with TRBD2 matching over 7 bases. CDR1 and CDR2 from the germline V gene are SGHNT and YYREEE (reference sequence). The V segment lost 0 bases and the J segment 4 bases; nucleotides outside the gene matches: 0. This CDR3 spans 13 amino acids. The CDR3 DNA reads TGTGCCAGCAGCTTGGGCGGGGGAGAGACCCAGTACTTC. It translates to CASSLGGGETQYF.

The V gene is TRBV5-4, the J gene TRBJ2-2; 7 bases are a match to TRBD1. After removal of 0 bases from V and 2 bases from J, the junction contained 7 bases not matched to a gene. The germline gives CDR1 SGHNT, CDR2 YYREEE (reference sequence). The CDR3 is made up of 17 amino acids. CDR3 sequence: CASSLGPTGDNTGELFF. As DNA, the CDR3 is TGTGCCAGCAGCTTGGGGCCCACAGGGGATAACACCGGGGAGCTGTTTTTT. Drawing the rest from reference TRBV5-4 and TRBJ2-2, the complete variable domain is ETGVTQSPTHLIKTRGQQVTLRCSSQSGHNTVSWYQQALGQGPQFIFQYYREEENGRGNFPPRFSGLQFPNYSSELNVNALELDDSALYLCASSLGPTGDNTGELFFGEGSRLTVL.

This rearrangement joins TRBV4-1 to TRBJ2-5; maybe TRBD2 (5 bases). This CDR3 region has 15 residues. Looked up from germline, CDR1 is MGHRA and CDR2 is YSYEKL. V was trimmed by 7 bases and J by 3 bases, leaving 18 bases between them. This CDR3 reads CASTLRFLGEETQYF. Written as DNA, the CDR3 is TGCGCCAGCACCCTCCGATTTCTCGGGGAAGAGACCCAGTACTTC.

The chain employs TRBV29-1 and TRBJ2-1, with TRBD2 identical over 8 bases. V dropped 3 bases and J dropped 5; count of bases not matched to a gene: 9. In germline, CDR1 is SQVTM, CDR2 ANQGSEA. The CDR3 is 15 residues long. In DNA, the CDR3 is TGCAGCGTTGACGGCGGACTAGCCTCTAACAATGAGCAGTTCTTC. Amino acid sequence: CSVDGGLASNNEQFF.

This clone was counted once. V and J are TRBV18 and TRBJ1-2; 7 bases are shared with TRBD1. The trim removed 2 bases at V and 7 bases at J, leaving 7 bases unmatched. The CDR3 consists of 14 residues. Per germline, CDR1 KGHSH and CDR2 LQKENI. In nucleotides, the CDR3 is TGTGCCAGCTCACCAGAGGGGGCACTCCGTGGCTACACCTTC. Translation: CASSPEGALRGYTF.

Only one count was recorded for this clone. The genes are TRBV2 and TRBJ2-1; 10 bases are a match to TRBD1. The CDR3 consists of 16 residues. The ends lost 4 bases at V and 6 bases at J; junction bases unmatched: 9. Germline CDR1 reads SNHLY; CDR2 reads FYNNEI. CDR3 sequence reads: CASSVGAGTGANEQFF. Written as DNA, the CDR3 is TGTGCCAGCAGTGTTGGCGCCGGGACAGGGGCCAATGAGCAGTTCTTC.

The table lists this clone with a count of one. This sequence joins TRBV7-8 and TRBJ1-5; D call uncertain. V was shortened by 1 base and J by 7 bases, with 8 bases between the two germline ends. The CDR3 length is 13 residues. Germline V gives CDR1 SGHVS, CDR2 FQNEAQ. The CDR3 region is CASSLGEQQPQHF. The CDR3, as DNA: TGTGCCAGCAGCTTAGGGGAGCAACAGCCCCAGCATTTT.

The rearrangement uses TRBV28 and TRBJ2-7; weak D call: TRBD1 (5 bases). The CDR3 is 15 amino acids. Germline lookup yields CDR1 MDHEN and CDR2 SYDVKM. Trimming pared 6 bases from V and 1 base from J, leaving 16 bases between. CDR3 loop: CASRETGRLSYEQYF. In DNA form, the CDR3 reads TGTGCCAGCAGGGAAACAGGACGGTTGTCCTACGAGCAGTACTTC.

This clone showed up just a few times. This chain uses TRBV6-6 with TRBJ2-7, with D possibly matching TRBD1 (7 bases). Trimming pared 6 bases from V and 5 bases from J, leaving 17 bases between. Per the germline V gene, CDR1 is MNHNY and CDR2 is SVGAGI (reference sequence). CDR3 length: 14 residues. The CDR3 sequence: CASRGGTEADEQYF. CDR3 bases: TGTGCCAGCAGGGGCGGGACAGAAGCTGACGAGCAGTACTTC.

The chain recombines TRBV6-6 with TRBJ2-7; TRBD2 is a possible D gene (5 bases). The CDR3 consists of 14 residues. V was shortened by 5 bases and J by 2 bases, with 13 bases between the two germline ends. Germline CDR1 reads MNHNY; CDR2 reads SVGAGI (reference sequence). The CDR3 is CASSDLGRAYEQYF. CDR3 in DNA: TGTGCCAGCAGTGACTTGGGGAGAGCCTACGAGCAGTACTTC.

This chain connects TRBV7-8 to TRBJ1-5; 7 bases match TRBD1. V shed 5 bases, J shed 4 bases, and the junction held 8 bases outside the gene matches. The CDR3 contains 15 residues. CDR1 SGHVS and CDR2 FQNEAQ come from the germline V gene. CDR3 DNA: TGTGCCAGCAGCGCGGGGACAGTGGGGAATCAGCCCCAGCATTTT. This codes for CASSAGTVGNQPQHF.

This clone was counted only a few times. The J gene is TRBJ2-7, the V gene TRBV29-1; the D gene is possibly TRBD1 (6 bases). CDR1 is SQVTM, CDR2 ANQGSEA, per germline. CDR3 length: 13 amino acids. V dropped 7 bases and J dropped 3 bases, with 16 bases sitting between them. The CDR3 DNA sequence: TGCAGCGCCGAATCACAGGGTGGCTACGAGCAGTACTTC. Its protein product is CSAESQGGYEQYF.

The rearrangement joins TRBV13 to TRBJ1-1; 7 bases align to TRBD1. There are 14 residues in the CDR3. The V gene end was trimmed by 5 bases and the J gene end by 6 bases; junction bases not matched to a gene: 9. Germline V gives CDR1 PRHDT, CDR2 FYEKMQ (reference sequence). CDR3: CASSPRDRGSEAFF. DNA for the CDR3: TGTGCCAGCAGCCCACGGGACAGAGGCTCTGAAGCTTTCTTT. Using reference TRBV13 and TRBJ1-1 for the parts outside the CDR3, the full variable domain is AAGVIQSPRHLIKEKRETATLKCYPIPRHDTVYWYQQGPGQDPQFLISFYEKMQSDKGSIPDRFSAQQFSDYHSELNMSSLELGDSALYFCASSPRDRGSEAFFGQGTRLTVV.

The CDR3 sequence: CASSWGDRPNYGYTF. CDR3 DNA: TGCGCCAGCAGCTGGGGGGACAGGCCTAACTATGGCTACACCTTC. This rearrangement joins TRBV5-1 to TRBJ1-2; 8 bases fit TRBD1. This CDR3 region has 15 residues. CDR1 and CDR2 (germline): SGHRS, YFSETQ. V dropped 3 bases and J dropped 0; count of bases not matched to a gene: 4.

A few counts support this clone. This sequence joins TRBV19 and TRBJ2-1, with a possible D match to TRBD1 (5 bases). The germline V gene has CDR1 LNHDA and CDR2 SQIVND (reference sequence). This CDR3 region has 14 residues. Trimming pared 5 bases from V and 5 bases from J, leaving 13 bases between. The chain's CDR3 is CASSPRQTNNEQFF. CDR3 nucleotide sequence: TGTGCCAGTAGTCCCAGACAGACAAACAATGAGCAGTTCTTC.